The 20 T cell receptor beta chains in this list originate from one sample, sequenced in a study of glioma-infiltrating T cells after dendritic cell vaccination. TCRdb's copy holds only in-frame clones and misses some; the assay was immunoSEQ multiplex PCR. The sample carries tens of thousands of clones, roughly 84% recorded once. Time point meaning: after dendritic cell vaccination, including at tumor progression/relapse. The sequencing here drew on blood, taken after dendritic cell vaccination. The receptors derive from a human donor with glioblastoma.

The chain combines TRBV10-2 with TRBJ1-1, with a possible D match to TRBD1 (5 bases). The CDR3 sequence is 13 residues long. Per the germline V gene, CDR1 is WSHSY and CDR2 is SAAADI. Trimming pared 4 bases from V and 6 bases from J, leaving 12 bases between. The DNA of the CDR3 is TGCGCCAGCAGTGGGGGGGGTTATGCTGAAGCTTTCTTT. The encoded protein is CASSGGGYAEAFF.

The J gene is TRBJ2-7, the V gene TRBV10-1, with TRBD2 matching over 10 bases. The V and J ends lost 5 bases and 5 bases, in that order; junction bases with no gene match: 6. CDR3 size: 14 residues. CDR1 is WNHNN and CDR2 is SYGVQD in the germline V gene (reference sequence). CDR3 residues: CASSSLAGPDEQYF. In nucleotides, the CDR3 is TGCGCCAGCAGTTCACTAGCGGGGCCGGACGAGCAGTACTTC.

This clone has just one count. The chain joins TRBV11-3 to TRBJ1-1; D might be TRBD1 (6 bases). V was cut by 10 bases and J by 2 bases, with 17 bases left in between. The CDR3 length is 14 residues. Per germline, CDR1 SGHNT and CDR2 YENEEA. Here the CDR3 reads CATKGRGANTEAFF. The CDR3 coding sequence is TGTGCCACCAAGGGGAGGGGGGCCAACACTGAAGCTTTCTTT.

The V call is TRBV4-1, the J call TRBJ1-5, with D possibly being TRBD1 (6 bases). The CDR3 loop spans 15 amino acids. Trimming pared 1 base from V and 6 bases from J, leaving 13 bases between. Germline values: CDR1 MGHRA, CDR2 YSYEKL. CDR3 nucleotides: TGCGCCAGCAGCCAAGGAGGCGGGGGGCCTCAGCCCCAGCATTTT. Translated: CASSQGGGGPQPQHF.

The V and J genes are TRBV19 and TRBJ1-4; TRBD1 is a possible D gene (5 bases). CDR1 LNHDA and CDR2 SQIVND come from the germline V gene (reference sequence). CDR3 length: 13 amino acids. Trimming shortened V by 3 bases and J by 8 bases, and 10 bases separated the two germline ends. CDR3 loop: CASSIRVREKLFF. The CDR3 DNA follows: TGTGCCAGTAGTATCAGGGTTCGGGAAAAACTGTTTTTT. Full variable domain (missing parts from reference TRBV19 and TRBJ1-4): DGGITQSPKYLFRKEGQNVTLSCEQNLNHDAMYWYRQDPGQGLRLIYYSQIVNDFQKGDIAEGYSVSREKKESFPLTVTSAQKNPTAFYLCASSIRVREKLFFGSGTQLSVL.

This clone was counted once. The chain joins TRBV7-2 to TRBJ2-7, with 14 bases fitting TRBD2. The CDR3 consists of 16 residues. Germline-derived CDR1 and CDR2 are SGHTA and FQGNSA. With V trimmed by 3 bases and J by 4 bases, 5 bases remained unmatched. CDR3 loop: CASSFRTSGGTYEQYF. CDR3 bases: TGTGCCAGCAGCTTCAGGACTAGCGGGGGGACTTACGAGCAGTACTTC.

The chain is built from TRBV19 and TRBJ2-1; maybe TRBD2 (6 bases). This CDR3 region has 16 residues. V lost 2 bases and J 2 bases, leaving 13 bases between the germline ends. Germline assignment: CDR1 LNHDA and CDR2 SQIVND (reference sequence). For the CDR3, the DNA is TGTGCCAGTAGTATAATTTCCGGGGGACCCTACAATGAGCAGTTCTTC. This translates into CASSIISGGPYNEQFF.

V is TRBV6-5 and J is TRBJ1-1, with D maybe TRBD1 (5 bases). The CDR3 loop spans 13 amino acids. Trimming removed 6 bases from V and 5 bases from J, with 13 bases in between. Germline values: CDR1 MNHEY, CDR2 SVGAGI. The CDR3 reads CASRYRGRTEAFF. The CDR3 DNA sequence: TGTGCCAGCAGATATAGGGGCAGGACTGAAGCTTTCTTT.

This clone was seen just once. V usage is TRBV15 and J usage is TRBJ2-1; tentatively, D is TRBD2 (6 bases). V gave up 9 bases and J gave up 9 bases, with 21 bases separating them. The length of the CDR3 is 14 residues. CDR1 and CDR2 (germline): LNHNV, YYDKDF (reference sequence). DNA for the CDR3: TGTGCCACTACGCTAGCGAGGCACTCGACTGAGCAGTTCTTC. It yields the protein CATTLARHSTEQFF.

The V call is TRBV5-1, the J call TRBJ2-2; 11 positions match TRBD2. V was pared by 8 bases and J by 5 bases, with 5 bases of the junction left unmatched. Looked up from germline, CDR1 is SGHRS and CDR2 is YFSETQ. The CDR3 extends over 14 amino acids. The CDR3 sequence is CASRSSGRTGELFF. In DNA, the CDR3 is TGCGCCAGTCGTTCTAGCGGGAGGACCGGGGAGCTGTTTTTT.

The chain uses TRBV4-2 and TRBJ2-1; 11 nucleotides agree with TRBD2. Germline V lookup: CDR1 LGHNA, CDR2 YNFKEQ. The CDR3 is 17 amino acids. V dropped 0 bases and J dropped 6; count of bases not matched to a gene: 7. Here the CDR3 DNA reads TGTGCCAGCAGCCAAGACTTGGGGACTAGCGGTTCCAATGAGCAGTTCTTC. It yields the protein CASSQDLGTSGSNEQFF.

V gene TRBV5-1 combines with J gene TRBJ2-1; D might be TRBD2 (7 bases). Germline CDR1 and CDR2: SGHRS and YFSETQ. CDR3 length: 15 amino acids. The V gene lost 4 bases and the J gene lost 1 base, with 12 bases spanning the gap. CDR3 DNA: TGCGCCAGCAGCCCGGAGGGGGGGTCCTACAATGAGCAGTTCTTC. Its translation: CASSPEGGSYNEQFF.

Remarks on this clone: A read error may produce the germline difference seen at one junction end. This sample also contains other DNA sequences that code for the same CDR3. The chain recombines TRBV23-1 with TRBJ1-5; a possible D gene is TRBD1 (5 bases). TRBV23-1 is recorded as an ORF, its role being uncertain. This CDR3 has 16 residues. The CDR3 here is CASSQSQTARNQPQHF. The CDR3 region has the DNA TGCGCCAGCAGTCAATCGCAGACAGCAAGAAATCAGCCCCAGCACTTT.

The rearrangement links TRBV19 to TRBJ1-5, with a tentative D call TRBD1 (5 bases). This CDR3 is built from 14 residues. Between the trimmed V and J ends, which lost 7 bases and 0 bases, there was a span of 10 bases. CDR1 LNHDA and CDR2 SQIVND come from the germline V gene (reference sequence). The CDR3 reads CASKTANSNQPQHF. CDR3 DNA sequence: TGTGCCAGTAAGACAGCGAATAGCAATCAGCCCCAGCATTTT.

As concerns this clone: An end of the junction differs from the germline gene, which may be a read error. The chain recombines TRBV7-7 with TRBJ2-7, with 7 positions matching TRBD1. Per germline, CDR1 SSHAT and CDR2 FNYEAQ (reference sequence). The CDR3 runs 14 residues. This chain's CDR3 is CASSSGQRFREEYF. DNA for the CDR3: TGTGCTAGCAGCTCGGGACAGAGGTTTAGGGAAGAGTACTTC. The entire variable domain, with the rest obtained from reference TRBV7-7 and TRBJ2-7, is as follows: GAGVSQSPRYKVTKRGQDVTLRCDPISSHATLYWYQQALGQGPEFLTYFNYEAQPDKSGLPSDRFSAERPEGSISTLTIQRTEQRDSAMYRCASSSGQRFREEYFGPGTRLTVT.

The V call is TRBV5-1, the J call TRBJ2-7, with D perhaps TRBD1 (5 bases). Germline CDR1 SGHRS, CDR2 YFSETQ. The CDR3 is made up of 14 amino acids. The V and J ends lost 5 bases and 5 bases respectively, with 17 bases between them. CDR3 coding DNA: TGCGCCAGCAGTAGTGGACACGGTAGCCACGAGCAGTACTTC. It yields the protein CASSSGHGSHEQYF.

The chain has TRBV4-2 and TRBJ2-7; 8 bases map to TRBD1. Germline CDR1 LGHNA, CDR2 YNFKEQ. The junction had 6 bases not matched to a gene; V was cut back by 0 bases and J by 5 bases. The CDR3 runs to 15 residues. CDR3 DNA sequence: TGTGCCAGCAGCCAAGACGAGGACAGGGAGGACGAGCAGTACTTC. Protein product: CASSQDEDREDEQYF.

This clone was observed a single time. The chain is built from TRBV6-5 and TRBJ1-2; 7 nucleotides match TRBD1. This CDR3 spans 14 amino acids. Trimming took 0 bases from V and 4 from J; bases not matched to a gene: 2. In germline, CDR1 is MNHEY, CDR2 SVGAGI. Written as DNA, the CDR3 is TGTGCCAGCAGTTACTCGAGGGACAGCTATGGCTACACCTTC. Translated, it gives CASSYSRDSYGYTF.

The V gene is TRBV7-2, the J gene TRBJ1-2, with 7 bases fitting TRBD1. CDR1 and CDR2 from the germline V gene are SGHTA and FQGNSA. The CDR3 sequence is 14 residues long. J gave up 8 bases and V 7 bases, and 13 bases lay outside the gene matches. The DNA for the CDR3 is TGTGCCAGCACGTTACTGACAGGGAACCTCGGCTACACCTTC. It translates to CASTLLTGNLGYTF. The full variable domain, rest sourced from reference TRBV7-2 and TRBJ1-2, is GAGVSQSPSNKVTEKGKDVELRCDPISGHTALYWYRQSLGQGLEFLIYFQGNSAPDKSGLPSDRFSAERTGGSVSTLTIQRTQQEDSAVYLCASTLLTGNLGYTFGSGTRLTVV.

Details on this clone: Additional DNA sequences in this sample encode the identical CDR3. This chain uses TRBV5-6 with TRBJ2-3; 7 bases match TRBD1. J gave up 1 base and V 4 bases, and 9 bases lay outside the gene matches. The germline CDR1 and CDR2 sequences are SGHDT and YYEEEE. This CDR3 is 16 amino acids long. CDR3 loop: CASSMDRGRGTDTQYF. CDR3 in DNA: TGTGCCAGCAGCATGGATAGGGGGCGAGGCACAGATACGCAGTATTTT.